The 13 T cell receptor beta chains below all came from one sample that was sequenced in a study of regulatory T cells in long-lasting Graves disease. HTBI primers from iRepertoire and Arm-PCR of CDR3 regions yielded the TCR beta libraries. Using its own MiXCR run on the multiplex PCR reads, TCRdb lists one record per CDR3 protein. The sample has 650,000 to 700,000 distinct CDR3 sequences, 30% seen once. Noted time point: persistent/refractory GD, antithyroid drugs over 5 years with positive TRAb. Construction of the TCR library relied on RNA isolated from PBMCs. The source was peripheral blood mononuclear cells (PBMCs), collected when the disease was refractory, from a patient treated with antithyroid drugs. All receptors come from a female donor with Graves disease.

This clonotype appeared a single time. The V call is TRBV5-1, the J call TRBJ1-1; TRBD1 matches at 10 bases. Losses at the gene ends were 4 bases for V and 1 base for J; bases not matched to a gene: 7. This CDR3 has 16 amino acids. Germline CDR1 reads SGHRS; CDR2 reads YFSETQ. The CDR3 coding sequence is TGCGCCAGCAGCCCGGGACAGGGGACTCGGAACACTGAAGCTTTCTTT. As protein: CASSPGQGTRNTEAFF.

The DNA of the CDR3 is TGCAGTGCTAGACGCACAGGGGGCCAGCGGTACACCTTC. Translated, it gives CSARRTGGQRYTF. The chain carries TRBV20-1 and TRBJ1-2; 9 bases map to TRBD1. Germline-derived CDR1 and CDR2 are DFQATT and SNEGSKA (reference sequence). The J segment lost 11 bases and the V segment lost 2 bases, leaving 9 bases of the junction unmatched. The CDR3 covers 13 residues.

The chain combines TRBV10-2 with TRBJ1-6, with 7 bases lining up with TRBD1. The CDR3 runs 17 residues. The V and J ends lost 6 bases and 0 bases, in that order; junction bases with no gene match: 8. Germline values: CDR1 WSHSY, CDR2 SAAADI. The CDR3 region is CASRTEQGLSYNSPLHF. Written as DNA, the CDR3 is TGCGCCAGCAGGACCGAACAGGGGCTCTCCTATAATTCACCCCTCCACTTT.

The CDR3 is CASSLGGWDRGLWLVDEKLFF. The CDR3 DNA reads as TGTGCCAGCAGTCTAGGCGGGTGGGACAGGGGGCTCTGGTTGGTGGATGAAAAACTGTTTTTT. The genes are TRBV6-1 and TRBJ1-4; 12 bases match TRBD1. This CDR3 contains 21 residues. Germline V gene lookup returns CDR1 MNHNS and CDR2 SASEGT. The trim removed 5 bases at V and 6 bases at J, leaving 22 bases unmatched.

The chain joins TRBV20-1 to TRBJ1-4, with TRBD1 as a possible D gene (5 bases). The CDR3 runs 12 residues. CDR1 is DFQATT, CDR2 SNEGSKA, per germline (reference sequence). The V end lost 1 base, the J end lost 8 bases, and 8 bases lay between the germline ends. CDR3 sequence: CSARGQFEKLFF. The CDR3 nucleotides are TGCAGTGCTAGAGGACAGTTCGAAAAACTGTTTTTT.

A note on this clonotype: A much larger clonotype is one base distant, so this may be a read error. DNA of the CDR3: TGTGCCAGCAGCCCGGCGGGGGGGGAAGAGGCCCAGTACTTC. It translates to CASSPAGGEEAQYF. The chain is built from TRBV28 and TRBJ2-5; TRBD2 matches 9 bases. CDR3 size: 14 residues. The germline V gene has CDR1 MDHEN and CDR2 SYDVKM. Full variable domain (outside the CDR3, taken from reference TRBV28 and TRBJ2-5): DVKVTQSSRYLVKRTGEKVFLECVQDMDHENMFWYRQDPGLGLRLIYFSYDVKMKEKGDIPEGYSVSREKKERFSLILESASTNQTSMYLCASSPAGGEEAQYFGPGTRLLVL.

Many counts were recorded for this clonotype. J is TRBJ1-1 and V is TRBV28; D unresolved. V lost 3 bases and J 4 bases, leaving 9 bases between the germline ends. CDR1 is MDHEN, CDR2 SYDVKM, per germline. The CDR3 spans 13 residues. This chain's CDR3 is CASSLKLGTEAFF. DNA of the CDR3: TGTGCCAGCAGTTTGAAACTAGGCACTGAAGCTTTCTTT.

This chain links TRBV10-3 with TRBJ2-2; 9 nucleotides line up with TRBD2. Trimming took 2 bases from V and 1 from J; bases not matched to a gene: 20. The CDR3 totals 22 residues. Germline CDR1 reads ENHRY; CDR2 reads SYGVKD. The chain's CDR3 is CAISERFQMAGGPSENTGELFF. Written as DNA, the CDR3 is TGTGCCATCAGTGAGAGGTTCCAGATGGCGGGAGGGCCGTCGGAGAACACCGGGGAGCTGTTTTTT.

Worth noting for this clonotype: A read error may be the cause here, since a much bigger clone is one base away. The chain combines TRBV11-2 with TRBJ1-1; D ambiguous. CDR3 length: 14 amino acids. Germline V gene sequence: CDR1 SGHAT, CDR2 FQNNGV. The CDR3 spells CASSLVDANTEALF. DNA for the CDR3: TGTGCCAGCAGCTTAGTCGACGCGAACACTGAAGCTCTCTTT. The entire variable domain, with the rest obtained from reference TRBV11-2 and TRBJ1-1, is as follows: EAGVAQSPRYKIIEKRQSVAFWCNPISGHATLYWYQQILGQGPKLLIQFQNNGVVDDSQLPKDRFSAERLKGVDSTLKIQPAKLEDSAVYLCASSLVDANTEALFGQGTRLTVV.

In this sample, this clonotype turned up a few times. The chain couples TRBV20-1 to TRBJ1-5; the D is unclear. The germline V and J ends were trimmed by 1 base and 2 bases, with 12 bases remaining between them. Germline CDR1 DFQATT, CDR2 SNEGSKA (reference sequence). CDR3 length: 15 amino acids. The CDR3 region is CSARVGQPGNQPQHF. The CDR3 bases are TGCAGTGCTAGAGTAGGTCAACCTGGCAATCAGCCCCAGCATTTT.

The chain couples TRBV3-1 to TRBJ1-1; D call uncertain. V was shortened by 1 base and J by 5 bases, with 20 bases between the two germline ends. The CDR3 length is 17 residues. Germline assignment: CDR1 LGHDT and CDR2 YNNKEL (reference sequence). Here the CDR3 DNA reads TGTGCCAGCAGCCAAGGGCTCTCCGGGCTTATCTTAACTGAAGCTTTCTTT. Amino acid sequence: CASSQGLSGLILTEAFF.

This clonotype was observed a few times. The chain links TRBV6-1 to TRBJ1-5, with TRBD1 matching over 7 bases. This CDR3 is built from 17 residues. The germline gives CDR1 MNHNS, CDR2 SASEGT. Trimming took 3 bases from V and 0 from J; bases not matched to a gene: 8. The CDR3 loop is CASSDRQGEYSNQPQHF. The CDR3 coding sequence is TGTGCCAGCAGTGACCGACAGGGCGAATATAGCAATCAGCCCCAGCATTTT.

The chain has TRBV27 and TRBJ2-7; a weak D match, TRBD2 (6 bases). The ends were cut back, 1 base at V and 6 bases at J, with 16 bases in the middle. The CDR3 runs to 15 residues. Germline V gene data show CDR1 as MNHEY and CDR2 as SMNVEV (reference sequence). DNA of the CDR3: TGTGCCAGCAGTTTATTTGCCGTAGGTAGCGGCGAGCAGTACTTC. Translating gives CASSLFAVGSGEQYF.